The present T cell receptor (beta chain) was sequenced within a study of post-analysis software for immune sequencing data. On the study more broadly: Progressive-relapsing, secondary progressive and relapsing-remitting multiple sclerosis were among the disease courses included. Findings and caveats of the study: Significantly lower normalized Chao1 diversity was found in patients with multiple sclerosis relative to controls. Samples made in the same batch grouped tightly together by F measure. Comparison of patients with controls showed roughly five TRBV segments more frequent in patients, TRBV5-6, TRBV5-1 and TRBV20-1 among them.

The length of the CDR3 is 11 residues. CDR1 and CDR2 from the germline V gene are SQVTM and ANQGSEA. The ends were cut back, 6 bases at V and 6 bases at J, with 9 bases in the middle. Carried by the TCR beta cDNA libraries were unique molecular identifiers. Once roughly 1 to 11 million T cells were used, roughly 0.5 million cDNA molecules resulted. TCRdb recomputed calls from the PCR reads with MiXCR, one row per CDR3 protein. The profile covers around 700,000 distinct CDR3 sequences, with approximately 59% appearing a single time and about 11% taken by the ten largest. Points on this clonotype: What it binds is unknown.

The sequencing sample was made of blood. The receptor was isolated from a girl under 10 years old with multiple sclerosis. The V and J genes are TRBV29-1 and TRBJ2-4, with D possibly TRBD2 on 6 matching bases. In DNA form, the CDR3 reads TGCAGCGTGGACTACAGAAACATTCAGTACTTC. This codes for CSVDYRNIQYF.